This T cell receptor (beta chain) was identified during a study of follicular helper T cells after annual influenza vaccination (dated by TCRdb to between 2016 and 2019). About the study as a whole: After each seasonal influenza vaccination, blood was collected on days 0, 7 and 28. The 2013-2014 samples were cryopreserved, while the 2015 samples were processed right after collection. To look at recall of cTfh clones, some subjects were tracked through successive annual vaccinations covering the 2013-2014, 2014-2015 and 2015-2016 seasons. Multi-year samples were available for six subjects, with four spanning two vaccination seasons and two spanning three seasons. One week after vaccination, a second recruited cohort of 12 to 13 subjects (Table S1) displayed a similar ICOS+CD38+ cTfh response. Paper-wide results and their limitations: With successive annual vaccinations, a recurrent oligoclonal ICOS+CD38+ cTfh response was recalled, and this response contained tetramer and AIM influenza-specific clonotypes. Undersampling of the much larger non-cTfh compartments could not be excluded when assessing influenza clone enrichment. Only about 10-22% of analyzed cells yielded productive TCRB sequences, so sampling of rare clonotypes was not possible. Day 7 ICOS+CD38+ clones were most often found later in ICOS-CD38- cTfh, suggesting that subset may serve as a memory reservoir. ICOS+CD38+ cTfh clonality correlated with the frequency of that population, and its change correlated with the change in circulating plasmablast frequency.

With respect to this clone: It has no known antigen specificity. Within one base of it there is no much larger clone, and no base qualities were kept.

Library preparation was by the immunoSEQ multiplex PCR assay. Adaptive Biotechnologies carried out TCRB amplification, library preparation, sequencing and preliminary bioinformatics at Survey level resolution. The authors' pipeline ran thus. Clonality was calculated in R as 1 minus normalized Shannon entropy, and the Gini index was computed with the R package ineq. Overlap score was the summed counts of shared sequences divided by total counts of all sequences in both compared samples. Significance of shared clonotypes was assessed by Fisher's exact test, with a theoretical repertoire of 10^7 TCRB sequences assumed. This is the immuneACCESS table as TCRdb keeps it, with only in-frame sequences that have V and J called. A part of the clones is gone; compared with another copy, unresolved V genes explain less than half, and the rest is unexplained. That table is the source of V, J and clone size, and D and trimming were worked out from the DNA. Across this sample there are fewer than 8,000 clones, with around 85% seen only once. Around 0.54% of the sample goes to the ten largest clones.

This specimen's time point label, per the study, means: 2015-2016 season, 7 days after influenza vaccination. Seasonal inactivated influenza vaccine (Fluvarix) was administered to adults, and sorted blood CD4 subsets were tracked by TCRB sequencing before and after vaccination. To be eligible, subjects had to be community-dwelling and could not have received an influenza vaccine during the previous 6 months. Subjects were excluded for influenza vaccine contraindications, substance abuse, HIV/AIDS, active malignancy, immunomodulatory medication, or active illness such as respiratory infection. Per time point, between roughly 40 and 110 mL of blood was sampled. Either Ficoll-Paque PLUS or SepMate separation was used to isolate PBMC. CXCR5- memory CD4 T cells were sorted as a comparison non-Tfh subset. Cell subsets were sorted from PBMC on a BD FACS Aria before DNA extraction. The CDR3 has 14 amino acids, counting the end cysteine and phenylalanine. Just the 42-base CDR3 DNA is kept, in frame starting at base 1. Between the V and J ends, shortened by 0 bases and 5 bases respectively, the junction contains 11 bases. CDR1 SGHRS and CDR2 YFSETQ were looked up in the germline V gene.

This receptor was taken from an adult who received the influenza vaccine. The V and J genes are TRBV5-1 and TRBJ2-5, with the D gene tentatively TRBD1 or TRBD2, based on 5 matching bases in each. The material was CXCR5- memory CD4+ T cells sorted from blood, obtained 7 days after influenza vaccination. Taken with the paper, the label for cell subset or site translates to: CXCR5- memory CD4 T cells. The CDR3 corresponds to CASSLDGATETQYF. The DNA reads TGCGCCAGCAGCTTGGACGGGGCTACGGAGACCCAGTACTTC.